This T cell receptor (beta chain) appears in the sequencing data of a study of blood T cell repertoires in COVID-19. Overall study context: The origin of the acute and convalescent COVID-19 samples was the United States, Italy and Spain. PBMCs, B-cell-depleted T cells, or T cells were the source of the cDNA or gDNA that made up the material.

The repertoire was sequenced with immunoSEQ multiplex PCR; TCRdb's copy has only in-frame clones and lacks some. The data hold about 230,000 clones, with roughly 82% observed a single time. Losses at the gene ends were 2 bases for V and 9 bases for J; bases not matched to a gene: 9. Germline V gene data show CDR1 as MNHEY and CDR2 as SVGAGI. The CDR3 has 16 residues. This clonotype originated in a woman in her forties who had recovered from COVID-19. The chain links TRBV6-5 to TRBJ1-6; 8 bases map to TRBD1. Sequencing used peripheral blood. CDR3 nucleotides: TGTGCCAGCAGTTACGAAAGACAGGGGATGGGTTCACCCCTCCACTTT. Protein sequence: CASSYERQGMGSPLHF.